The T cell receptor beta chain described here comes from a study of Graves' ophthalmopathy and Graves' hyperthyroidism. CDR1 and CDR2 from the germline V gene are SNHLY and FYNNEI. V lost 6 bases to trimming and J lost 1 base, with 9 bases between them. The CDR3 length is 14 residues. Amplified material comprised TCR beta CDR3 regions derived from RNA transcripts. Second-round multiplex PCR followed a first-round RT-PCR using HTBI primers. Each CDR3 protein gets one entry after TCRdb re-called the multiplex PCR reads with MiXCR. The table has approximately 380,000 distinct CDR3 sequences, roughly 21% seen once; the top ten hold more than 2.5%.

The chain is built from TRBV2 and TRBJ2-2; D remains unclear. The sequencing input was peripheral blood. The source is a woman between 18 and 29 years old with stable Graves' hyperthyroidism. The CDR3 spells CASRPDRNTGELFF. In nucleotides, the CDR3 is TGTGCCAGCAGACCCGACCGGAACACCGGGGAGCTGTTTTTT.